This entry lists 21 T cell receptor beta chains sequenced from one sample in a study of blood T cells in healthy people across ages. Next came a second PCR, run for about 6 to 11 cycles, which used a sample-barcoded 5' primer along with a J-beta primer mix. In TCRdb, the 5' RACE reads were re-called with MiXCR into one record per CDR3 protein. The repertoire holds 1 million or so distinct CDR3 sequences, 25% seen once, with around 0.75% in the top ten. The sample also formed part of further work on T cells of mothers and their children.

The sample taken for sequencing was blood. These receptors all stem from a girl aged 2-15 years in good health.

This clonotype was observed a few times. Because the CDR3 is missing its conserved closing phenylalanine or tryptophan, this is likely a read error. The chain employs TRBV7-9 and TRBJ1-2; 9 positions agree with TRBD1. There are 15 residues in the CDR3. Germline loops: CDR1 SEHNR, CDR2 FQNEAQ (reference sequence). The V segment lost 3 bases and the J segment 5 bases; nucleotides outside the gene matches: 7. Here the CDR3 DNA reads TGTGCCAGCAGCTTGACAGGGGGAGGAGGGTATGGCTACACCCTC. It is translated as CASSLTGGGGYGYTL.

The V gene is TRBV9, the J gene TRBJ1-1; 9 positions match TRBD1. Germline V gene sequence: CDR1 SGDLS, CDR2 YYNGEE. The CDR3 is made up of 16 amino acids. V lost 1 base and J lost 1; bases outside the gene matches: 5. The CDR3 coding sequence is TGTGCCAGCAGCGTATGGGCGGGACAGGGGAACACTGAAGCTTTCTTT. This translates into CASSVWAGQGNTEAFF.

This clonotype was observed a handful of times. The genes are TRBV28 and TRBJ1-2; D ambiguous. CDR1 and CDR2 (germline): MDHEN, SYDVKM. Trimming took off 7 bases at V and 4 bases at J, with 16 bases between the two ends. CDR3 size: 14 residues. The CDR3 protein is CASITGPHAYGYTF. CDR3 sequence (DNA): TGTGCCAGCATTACCGGACCCCACGCCTATGGCTACACCTTC.

The rearrangement uses TRBV5-1 and TRBJ2-3; D not resolved. The CDR3 spans 14 residues. V was trimmed by 5 bases and J by 0 bases, leaving 10 bases between them. Germline CDR1 SGHRS, CDR2 YFSETQ. The CDR3 is CASSKQPSTDTQYF. The CDR3 DNA follows: TGCGCCAGCAGTAAACAGCCCAGCACAGATACGCAGTATTTT.

The chain links TRBV7-6 to TRBJ2-7; D could derive from TRBD1 or TRBD2 (5 bases each). Germline lookup yields CDR1 SGHVS and CDR2 FNYEAQ. Trimming removed 3 bases from V and 6 bases from J, with 15 bases in between. CDR3 length equals 14 residues. The CDR3 spells CASSFDDGASEQYF. CDR3 DNA: TGTGCCAGCAGCTTTGATGACGGGGCGAGCGAGCAGTACTTC.

This clonotype has only one observation. The rearrangement joins TRBV29-1 to TRBJ2-1; TRBD2 agrees at 7 bases. Per germline, CDR1 SQVTM and CDR2 ANQGSEA. Trimming cost V 2 bases and J 3 bases; bases outside gene matches: 4. The CDR3 contains 14 residues. The CDR3 region is CSVEWEGGYNEQFF. Here the CDR3 DNA reads TGCAGCGTTGAATGGGAGGGCGGCTACAATGAGCAGTTCTTC.

The V and J genes are TRBV6-2 or TRBV6-3 and TRBJ2-5; 14 bases align to TRBD2. The J call may be mistaken, given a closer DNA end match to TRBJ2-1. CDR3 length: 14 residues. CDR1 MNHEY and CDR2 SVGEGT come from the germline V gene. CDR3: CAVMRGLAGVEQFF. The CDR3 DNA reads TGTGCCGTAATGCGGGGACTAGCGGGGGTTGAGCAGTTCTTC.

This clonotype was detected a few times. The chain recombines TRBV28 with TRBJ2-5; maybe TRBD1 (6 bases). CDR3 size: 15 residues. CDR1 MDHEN and CDR2 SYDVKM come from the germline V gene. V lost 5 bases, J lost 5 bases, and 18 bases lay in between. CDR3: CASSPTQTGIETQYF. CDR3 coding DNA: TGTGCCAGCAGTCCAACACAAACAGGGATTGAGACCCAGTACTTC. Looking up the rest from reference TRBV28 and TRBJ2-5 gives the full variable domain: DVKVTQSSRYLVKRTGEKVFLECVQDMDHENMFWYRQDPGLGLRLIYFSYDVKMKEKGDIPEGYSVSREKKERFSLILESASTNQTSMYLCASSPTQTGIETQYFGPGTRLLVL.

The chain combines TRBV6-5 with TRBJ2-1; 7 nucleotides line up with TRBD1. The J call may be mistaken, given a closer DNA end match to TRBJ2-7. This CDR3 has 16 amino acids. Germline values: CDR1 MNHEY, CDR2 SVGAGI. The CDR3: CASSWVLGGERDEQYF. The CDR3 DNA is TGTGCCAGCAGTTGGGTTTTAGGGGGCGAGAGGGACGAGCAGTACTTC.

This clonotype was seen a few times. This chain links TRBV7-2 with TRBJ2-4, with a weak D call TRBD2 (6 bases). The CDR3 consists of 21 residues. Germline lookup yields CDR1 SGHTA and CDR2 FQGNSA. V gave up 5 bases and J gave up 1 base, with 30 bases separating them. The CDR3 region has the DNA TGTGCCAGCAGCCCCGAACATTTACCTAAGTGGGGAGGATGGGCCAAAAACATTCAGTACTTC. Translation gives CASSPEHLPKWGGWAKNIQYF.

The chain combines TRBV20-1 with TRBJ1-4; tentatively, D is TRBD1 (5 bases). This CDR3 is 16 amino acids long. Deletions cut 3 bases from V and 0 bases from J, with 14 bases between. CDR1 is DFQATT and CDR2 is SNEGSKA in the germline V gene (reference sequence). The CDR3 sequence: CSARGQGHSTNEKLFF. CDR3 DNA sequence: TGCAGTGCTAGGGGTCAGGGTCATTCAACTAATGAAAAACTGTTTTTT.

This chain uses TRBV29-1 with TRBJ2-3, with TRBD1 matching over 8 bases. CDR3 length: 12 amino acids. Germline CDR1 reads SQVTM; CDR2 reads ANQGSEA. J gave up 8 bases and V 6 bases, and 7 bases lay outside the gene matches. The CDR3 here is CSVYLQGGTQYF. The CDR3 region has the DNA TGCAGCGTATACTTACAGGGGGGTACGCAGTATTTT.

This chain joins TRBV28 and TRBJ2-7, with 7 bases that match TRBD2. V lost 10 bases to trimming and J lost 5 bases; unmatched junction nucleotides: 5. CDR1 and CDR2 (germline): MDHEN, SYDVKM. The CDR3 sequence is 11 residues long. The CDR3 DNA sequence: TGTGCCACACTGAGCGGGAACGAGCAGTACTTC. Its protein is CATLSGNEQYF.

This clonotype was seen a few times. J is TRBJ2-5 and V is TRBV5-1; tentative D call: TRBD2 (5 bases). CDR3 length: 12 amino acids. Trimming cost V 0 bases and J 11 bases, with 11 bases left between them. Germline CDR1 reads SGHRS; CDR2 reads YFSETQ. CDR3 DNA sequence: TGCGCCAGCAGCTTGGACCTCGGGGAGCAGTACTTC. This codes for CASSLDLGEQYF.

The chain links TRBV29-1 to TRBJ1-1; TRBD1 might be the D (5 bases). The length of the CDR3 is 14 residues. Deletions cut 7 bases from V and 3 bases from J, with 18 bases between. Germline V CDR1 and CDR2: SQVTM, ANQGSEA. CDR3 bases: TGCAGCGGCAGTGGGGGAATGTGGGACACTGAAGCTTTCTTT. Translation: CSGSGGMWDTEAFF.

This CDR3 is CASSQVGGPEETQYF. DNA of the CDR3: TGTGCCAGCAGCCAGGTAGGGGGCCCAGAAGAGACCCAGTACTTC. V and J are TRBV9 and TRBJ2-5, with 7 bases identical to TRBD1. The CDR3 loop spans 15 amino acids. Germline CDR1 reads SGDLS; CDR2 reads YYNGEE. The V gene end was trimmed by 4 bases and the J gene end by 3 bases; junction bases not matched to a gene: 9.

The chain couples TRBV9 to TRBJ2-1; no reliable D call. The CDR3 extends over 15 amino acids. Germline V gene sequence: CDR1 SGDLS, CDR2 YYNGEE. Between the trimmed V and J ends, which lost 4 bases and 1 base, there was a span of 12 bases. The chain's CDR3 is CASSLTGVSYNEQFF. As DNA, the CDR3 is TGTGCCAGCAGCTTGACTGGAGTATCCTACAATGAGCAGTTCTTC. The full variable domain, with the rest looked up from reference TRBV9 and TRBJ2-1, is DSGVTQTPKHLITATGQRVTLRCSPRSGDLSVYWYQQSLDQGLQFLIQYYNGEERAKGNILERFSAQQFPDLHSELNLSSLELGDSALYFCASSLTGVSYNEQFFGPGTRLTVL.

A few counts support this clonotype. CDR3 nucleotides: TGTGCCAGCAGCCCGCCGGACAGAGACAATGAGCAGTTCTTC. This codes for CASSPPDRDNEQFF. The chain carries TRBV6-5 and TRBJ2-5; perhaps TRBD1 as D (6 bases). The J call may be in error: the DNA end matches TRBJ2-1 better. This CDR3 comprises 14 residues. CDR1 is MNHEY, CDR2 SVGAGI, per germline.

This clonotype was observed a handful of times. The rearrangement joins TRBV11-1 to TRBJ2-1; D gene unclear. Deletions cut 6 bases from V and 2 bases from J, with 14 bases between. The length of the CDR3 is 15 residues. Germline V lookup: CDR1 SGHAT, CDR2 FQDESV (reference sequence). CDR3: CASSSSPGPYNEQFF. The CDR3 DNA sequence: TGTGCCAGCAGTTCTTCTCCTGGCCCCTACAATGAGCAGTTCTTC.

This clonotype was seen a handful of times. The chain is built from TRBV29-1 and TRBJ1-2; 8 bases map to TRBD1. Germline V gene sequence: CDR1 SQVTM, CDR2 ANQGSEA. The CDR3 has 12 amino acids. The J segment lost 7 bases and the V segment lost 5 bases, leaving 6 bases of the junction unmatched. The CDR3 bases are TGCAGCGTTCCCAGGGGGCAGGGTGGCTACACCTTC. It is translated as CSVPRGQGGYTF.

In its sample, this clonotype was seen many times. The CDR3 bases are TGTGCCAGCAGTTTATTGCCCGTCTATGGCTACACCTTC. Translated: CASSLLPVYGYTF. The chain uses TRBV12-3 or TRBV12-4 and TRBJ1-2; D uncertain. CDR3 length: 13 amino acids. The V end lost 2 bases, the J end lost 4 bases, and 8 bases lay between the germline ends.